This is a list of T cell receptor beta chains from one sample in a study of response to subunit inactivated influenza vaccine. TCRdb analysed the RT-PCR reads with MiXCR anew, one entry per CDR3 protein. The profile covers hundreds of thousands of distinct CDR3 sequences, with roughly 20% appearing a single time and about a tenth taken by the ten largest. Sequenced material: PBMCs from blood, taken more than 4 days after vaccination. The receptor set was obtained from a man aged 45 to 65 who received an inactivated influenza vaccine. Each CDR3 is given with its conserved first and last residue. The D gene is left open where the match is weak. The size field is filled for only some rows; it gives once, few, many or a size class.

clone_size,j_call,v_call,d_call,cdr3_aa,cdr3_nt
few,TRBJ2-5,TRBV30,NA,CAWGNTFPRGTQYF,TGTGCCTGGGGCAACACCTTTCCACGGGGGACCCAGTACTTC
NA,TRBJ2-3,TRBV6-5,NA,CASSYTQYTDTQYF,TGTGCCAGCAGTTACACGCAGTACACAGATACGCAGTATTTT
NA,TRBJ1-2,TRBV20-1,NA,CSARGRANYGYTF,TGCAGTGCTCGTGGCAGAGCTAACTATGGCTACACCTTC
NA,TRBJ2-1,TRBV2,NA,CASSELVFYNEQFF,TGTGCCAGCAGTGAACTAGTTTTCTACAATGAGCAGTTCTTC
NA,TRBJ2-7,TRBV7-2,TRBD1,CASSLKQGSRYEQYF,TGTGCCAGCAGCCTTAAACAGGGGAGTAGGTACGAGCAGTACTTC
NA,TRBJ2-1,TRBV7-6,NA,CASSLGNLAYNEQFF,TGTGCCAGCAGCTTAGGCAACCTTGCCTACAATGAGCAGTTCTTC
many,TRBJ1-2,TRBV20-1,TRBD1,CSARGTGAYGYTF,TGCAGTGCTAGGGGGACAGGGGCCTATGGCTACACCTTC
few,TRBJ2-7,TRBV28,TRBD2,CASSRPGGAREQYF,TGTGCCAGCAGTAGACCGGGGGGGGCACGGGAGCAGTACTTC
NA,TRBJ2-5,TRBV11-2,TRBD1,CASSLGRDRAVRETQYF,TGTGCCAGCAGCTTAGGCCGGGACAGGGCGGTTCGAGAGACCCAGTACTTC
few,TRBJ2-7,TRBV12-3/TRBV12-4,NA,CASNVLQGGSYEQYF,TGTGCCAGCAACGTTCTCCAGGGGGGTTCCTACGAGCAGTACTTC
NA,TRBJ1-1,TRBV20-1,NA,CSPRGTSTNTEAFF,TGCAGTCCAAGGGGGACTTCAACGAACACTGAAGCTTTCTTT
NA,TRBJ2-7,TRBV24-1,NA,CATRGDGSYEQYF,TGTGCCACCAGGGGAGACGGCTCCTACGAGCAGTACTTC
NA,TRBJ2-7,TRBV20-1,NA,CSAREGGIDEQYF,TGCAGTGCTAGAGAGGGCGGGATTGACGAGCAGTACTTC
NA,TRBJ2-7,TRBV10-3,NA,CAIRTQYGRLGEQYF,TGTGCCATCCGGACCCAGTACGGGAGACTGGGGGAGCAGTACTTC
NA,TRBJ2-7,TRBV18,NA,CASSPPSRAYEQYF,TGTGCCAGCTCACCACCGAGCAGAGCCTACGAGCAGTACTTC
NA,TRBJ2-7,TRBV20-1,TRBD2,CSPRSIAGDLYEQYF,TGCAGCCCCCGAAGTATAGCGGGAGACCTCTACGAGCAGTACTTC
many,TRBJ1-2,TRBV12-3/TRBV12-4,TRBD1,CASSLSPGQGAGYTF,TGTGCCAGCAGTTTAAGTCCGGGACAGGGTGCTGGCTACACCTTC
few,TRBJ2-1,TRBV20-1,NA,CSAREMEGLDNEQFF,TGCAGTGCTAGAGAGATGGAGGGCCTTGACAATGAGCAGTTCTTC
many,TRBJ2-5,TRBV5-1,NA,CASSLPLKTTVYQETQYF,TGCGCCAGCAGCTTGCCCTTAAAGACAACTGTGTACCAAGAGACCCAGTACTTC
many,TRBJ2-1,TRBV9,TRBD1,CASSPRTGYNEQFF,TGTGCCAGCAGTCCCAGGACAGGTTACAATGAGCAGTTCTTC
NA,TRBJ2-1,TRBV11-3,NA,CASRPPFDGGRNEQFF,TGTGCCAGCAGACCTCCCTTTGATGGAGGGCGGAATGAGCAGTTCTTC
once,TRBJ2-2,TRBV18,TRBD1,CASSPGQGNVELFF,TGTGCCAGCTCACCAGGACAGGGGAACGTGGAGCTGTTTTTT
NA,TRBJ2-7,TRBV5-1,NA,CASSLVGAGEQYF,TGCGCCAGCAGCTTGGTAGGGGCGGGCGAGCAGTACTTC
few,TRBJ1-4,TRBV7-2,TRBD1,CASSPPTGRGEKLFF,TGTGCCAGCAGCCCCCCGACAGGCAGGGGGGAAAAACTGTTTTTT